This note documents a single T cell receptor (beta chain) sequence. The source of the sample is a study of control samples from healthy donors and cancer patients. Produced via immunoSEQ multiplex PCR; TCRdb's table is partial and in-frame only. This table has about 270,000 clones, over 75% appearing once. V was cut by 7 bases and J by 3 bases, with 16 bases left in between. CDR3 length: 13 amino acids. Per germline, CDR1 SQVTM and CDR2 ANQGSEA. The receptor was derived from a woman aged 60 to 75 with lung cancer. The sequencing input was PBMCs. This chain connects TRBV29-1 to TRBJ2-7, with D possibly TRBD1 on 7 matching bases. The CDR3 nucleotides are TGCAGCGGGGGGGAAGGGGGCGGCTACGAGCAGTACTTC. Translating gives CSGGEGGGYEQYF.